This T cell receptor beta chain stems from a study of T cell repertoires in cytomegalovirus infection. Concerning this clonotype itself: Its antigen is undetermined.

Looked up from germline, CDR1 is SEHNR and CDR2 is FQNEAQ (reference sequence). The CDR3 consists of 15 residues. Trimming left V 1 base short and J 2 bases short, with 12 bases between. TCRdb called the reads again in MiXCR, with one record for every CDR3 protein. The data hold 350,000 to 400,000 distinct CDR3 sequences, with about a third observed a single time. The chain recombines TRBV7-9 with TRBJ2-7, with a weak D call TRBD2 (6 bases). The sequencing here drew on cultured PBMCs, taken from culture after CMV antigen stimulation. The origin of this receptor is a human donor in good health (CMV status not recorded). Some clones in this sample may be carry-over from other donors' samples. CDR3 residues: CASSLGYGSTYEQYF. The CDR3 region has the DNA TGTGCCAGCAGCTTAGGGTACGGGAGCACCTACGAGCAGTACTTC. Variable domain in full (rest from reference TRBV7-9 and TRBJ2-7): DTGVSQNPRHKITKRGQNVTFRCDPISEHNRLYWYRQTLGQGPEFLTYFQNEAQLEKSRLLSDRFSAERPKGSFSTLEIQRTEQGDSAMYLCASSLGYGSTYEQYFGPGTRLTVT.